This entry is about one T cell receptor beta chain. Antigen specificity is unknown. The CDR3 sequence is 12 residues long. In germline, CDR1 is SGHRS, CDR2 YFSETQ. V was pared by 0 bases and J by 11 bases, with 11 bases between. TCRdb itself ran the reads through MiXCR, one entry per CDR3 protein. Of 380,000 or so distinct CDR3 sequences listed, about a third are singletons. The sample comes from a study of T cell repertoires in cytomegalovirus infection. General study results and limits: Within the response measured ex vivo, HLA-C-restricted CMV-specific TCR beta clonotypes were dominant.

Sequencing was performed on cultured PBMCs, taken from culture after CMV antigen stimulation. The chain carries TRBV5-1 and TRBJ1-1; no reliable D call. The receptor's source is a human donor in good health (CMV status not recorded). Some clones in this sample may be carry-over from other donors' samples. The CDR3 region has the DNA TGCGCCAGCAGCTTGGAGGGCCAGAGGGCTTTCTTT. Its translation: CASSLEGQRAFF. The full variable domain, in which reference TRBV5-1 and TRBJ1-1 provide the parts outside the CDR3, is KAGVTQTPRYLIKTRGQQVTLSCSPISGHRSVSWYQQTPGQGLQFLFEYFSETQRNKGNFPGRFSGRQFSNSRSEMNVSTLELGDSALYLCASSLEGQRAFFGQGTRLTVV.